This record looks at one T cell receptor beta chain sequence and its context. Antigen specificity is unknown. Single viable CD3+CD4+CD8-CD45RO+ cells were sorted as the memory CD4+ T cells. The sample comes from a study of memory CD4+ T cells and cytomegalovirus serostatus. Study details: Of the healthy Belgian adults, 9 were CMV seropositive and 20 to 30 seronegative.

Study results and limitations: CD4+ memory repertoires contained about 40% of the roughly 150 reported CMV TCRbeta sequences.

Germline loops: CDR1 SGHDT, CDR2 YYEEEE. This CDR3 is 16 amino acids long. V lost 4 bases and J lost 0, with 14 bases in between. Produced via immunoSEQ multiplex PCR; TCRdb's table is partial and in-frame only. The data show about 92,000 clones, with 80% seen just once and roughly 4% held by the top ten. The chain carries TRBV5-6 and TRBJ2-1; tentative D call: TRBD2 (7 bases). The sequenced sample was memory CD4+ T cells from blood. This receptor was obtained from an adult in good health and CMV-seropositive. The CDR3 loop reads CASSRGLAASYNEQFF. CDR3 nucleotide sequence: TGTGCCAGCAGCCGGGGGCTAGCGGCCTCCTACAATGAGCAGTTCTTC.